A single count supports the clone carrying this TCR beta chain. Antigen unknown. This CDR3 contains 18 residues. Germline CDR1 and CDR2: KGHSH and LQKENI. The V and J ends lost 2 bases and 0 bases respectively, with 18 bases between them. Genomic DNA of every subset was divided equally among multiple immunoSEQ plates. Replicate PCRs for sorted subsets used 200 ng DNA; this equaled 25,000 to 30,000 T cell genomes. TCRdb's table, derived via immunoSEQ multiplex PCR, lists solely in-frame clones and lacks some. The data hold over 2 million clones, with 85% to 95% observed a single time. The entry originates in a study of shared clonotypes between healthy human individuals. Findings and caveats of the study: Relative to their counterparts shared across all four donors, non-shared clonotypes exhibited diminished generation probabilities.

The V call is TRBV18, the J call TRBJ2-3; D might be TRBD2 (6 bases). The clonotype comes from a man younger than 30 in good health. Material for sequencing was naive CD4+ T cells sorted from blood. Stated subset: CD45RA+ positively selected. For the CDR3, the DNA is TGTGCCAGCTCACCAATAGGGGCTAGCGTTGTCAGCACAGATACGCAGTATTTT. Its protein product is CASSPIGASVVSTDTQYF.